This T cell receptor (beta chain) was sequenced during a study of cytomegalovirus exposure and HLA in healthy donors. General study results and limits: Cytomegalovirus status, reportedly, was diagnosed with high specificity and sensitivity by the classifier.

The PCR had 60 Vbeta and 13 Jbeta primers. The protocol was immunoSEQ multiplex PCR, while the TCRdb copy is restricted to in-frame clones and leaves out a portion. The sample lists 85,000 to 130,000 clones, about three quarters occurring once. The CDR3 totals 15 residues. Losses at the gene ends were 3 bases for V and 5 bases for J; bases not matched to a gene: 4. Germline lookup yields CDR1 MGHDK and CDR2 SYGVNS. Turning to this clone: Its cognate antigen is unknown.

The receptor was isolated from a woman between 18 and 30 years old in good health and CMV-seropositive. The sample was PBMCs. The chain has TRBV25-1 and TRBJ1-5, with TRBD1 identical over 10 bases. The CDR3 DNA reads TGTGCCAGCAGTGACGGGACAGGGGTTTATCAGCCCCAGCATTTT. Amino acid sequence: CASSDGTGVYQPQHF.